This T cell receptor (beta chain) appears in the sequencing data of a study of control samples from healthy donors and cancer patients. This CDR3 has 15 amino acids. The ends lost 5 bases at V and 8 bases at J; junction bases unmatched: 10. The germline CDR1 and CDR2 sequences are SGHNT and YENEEA. TCRdb's copy holds only in-frame clones and misses some; the assay was immunoSEQ multiplex PCR. The data contain about 40,000 clones, 92% of them singletons. This TCR was sampled from a woman aged 50 to 65 in good health. The chain has TRBV11-3 and TRBJ2-1; 9 nucleotides match TRBD2. The material sequenced was blood. In DNA form, the CDR3 reads TGTGCCAGCAGCCGTAGCGGGGGAGGTTTCTATGAGCAGTTCTTC. It specifies CASSRSGGGFYEQFF.